This T cell receptor (beta chain) was documented in a study of regulatory dendritic cells for organ transplantation. Naive CD45RA+ and memory CD45RO+ CD4+ or CD8+ T cells were FACS-sorted. Study outcomes and limitations: The authors noted considerable between-person heterogeneity in alloreactive memory CD8+ cells. Memory T cells were less diverse than naive, with memory CD8+ most oligoclonal. Mature dendritic cells appeared to drive more memory CD8+ clonal expansion than regulatory ones.

Germline V lookup: CDR1 LNHDA, CDR2 SQIVND (reference sequence). Trimming took off 7 bases at V and 1 base at J, with 25 bases between the two ends. This CDR3 comprises 18 residues. As for this clone: What it binds is unknown.

This table comes from immunoSEQ multiplex PCR, and its TCRdb copy is limited to in-frame clones, with some not included. The sample has 22,000 or so clones, about 70% seen once. The origin of this receptor is a human donor in good health. Sequencing input: memory CD4+ T cells from blood. The subset is: CD45RO+ memory T cells. The chain links TRBV19 to TRBJ1-1; the D gene is possibly TRBD1 (6 bases). The CDR3 is CASINPVAGATRNTEAFF. DNA of the CDR3: TGTGCCAGTATCAACCCGGTGGCGGGGGCAACGAGGAACACTGAAGCTTTCTTT.